Shown below are 28 T cell receptor beta chains from a single sample sequenced in a study of shared clonotypes between healthy human individuals. The method was immunoSEQ multiplex PCR; TCRdb's version includes in-frame clones alone and lacks a portion of them. Seen here are fewer than 1 million clones, approximately 96% observed once, and the top ten hold less than 0.25%. Cells designated naive CD8 were CD45RO-negative and were positively selected for CCR7, with terminally differentiated effector memory CD45RA+ cells excluded. The sample taken for sequencing was naive CD8+ T cells sorted from blood. The receptors stem from a man between 25 and 39 years old in good health.

The chain is built from TRBV15 and TRBJ2-2, with TRBD1 as a possible D gene (5 bases). There are 13 residues in the CDR3. Trimming took 5 bases from V and 6 from J, leaving 10 bases between them. CDR1 is LNHNV, CDR2 YYDKDF, per germline (reference sequence). The DNA for the CDR3 is TGTGCCACCAGCTCAGGGCTACCCGGGGAGCTGTTTTTT. Its protein product is CATSSGLPGELFF.

The rearrangement uses TRBV11-2 and TRBJ1-4; TRBD1 agrees at 8 bases. Unmatched junction bases numbered 5, after V lost 2 bases and J lost 0 bases. Germline CDR1 reads SGHAT; CDR2 reads FQNNGV. The CDR3 sequence is 17 residues long. CDR3 loop: CASSLLRDRSTNEKLFF. CDR3 nucleotide sequence: TGTGCCAGCAGCTTACTCCGGGACAGGTCAACTAATGAAAAACTGTTTTTT.

The J gene is TRBJ2-2, the V gene TRBV30; 12 nucleotides match TRBD2. The CDR3 length is 15 residues. The ends lost 4 bases at V and 5 bases at J; junction bases unmatched: 5. Per germline, CDR1 GTSNPN and CDR2 SVGIG (reference sequence). DNA of the CDR3: TGTGCCTGGACGAACGGACTAGCGGGGACCGGGGAGCTGTTTTTT. As protein: CAWTNGLAGTGELFF.

V and J are TRBV7-8 and TRBJ2-7; no definite D call. V lost 1 base, J lost 3 bases, and 7 bases lay in between. CDR3 length: 13 residues. The germline V gene encodes CDR1 SGHVS and CDR2 FQNEAQ. For the CDR3, the DNA is TGTGCCAGCAGCTTAGAATACAGCTACGAGCAGTACTTC. The encoded protein is CASSLEYSYEQYF.

This clone is a singleton in its sample. V usage is TRBV6-6 and J usage is TRBJ1-2; possibly TRBD1 for D (6 bases). The CDR3 totals 13 residues. Germline values: CDR1 MNHNY, CDR2 SVGAGI (reference sequence). The V end lost 6 bases, the J end lost 8 bases, and 16 bases lay between the germline ends. In nucleotides, the CDR3 is TGTGCCAGCAGAAACCGGGACAACGCCGGCTACACCTTC. Translation: CASRNRDNAGYTF.

This sequence joins TRBV9 and TRBJ2-2; maybe TRBD1 (6 bases). Looked up from germline, CDR1 is SGDLS and CDR2 is YYNGEE. The CDR3 is 14 amino acids. Trimming pared 3 bases from V and 5 bases from J, leaving 11 bases between. CDR3 DNA sequence: TGTGCCAGCAGCGCGGACAGAACGACCGGGGAGCTGTTTTTT. Its translation: CASSADRTTGELFF.

The chain joins TRBV5-1 to TRBJ2-2, with D perhaps TRBD2 (5 bases). The CDR3 length is 13 residues. V gave up 8 bases and J gave up 1 base, with 9 bases separating them. Germline-derived CDR1 and CDR2 are SGHRS and YFSETQ. The CDR3 nucleotides are TGCGCCAGTTCCGCGGGGAACACCGGGGAGCTGTTTTTT. Amino acid sequence: CASSAGNTGELFF.

A word on this clone: Sequence at one end of the junction differs from germline and may be a read error. The chain has TRBV2 and TRBJ1-2, with 7 bases aligning to TRBD1. Germline V gene data show CDR1 as SNHLY and CDR2 as FYNNEI. The CDR3 is made up of 16 amino acids. CDR3 in amino acids: CASTETSGTANYGYTF. The CDR3 region has the DNA TGTGCCAGCACTGAAACAAGCGGGACAGCTAACTATGGCTACACCTTC.

In its sample, this clone was seen once. The chain is built from TRBV29-1 and TRBJ2-7; no firm D call. Germline assignment: CDR1 SQVTM and CDR2 ANQGSEA. V was shortened by 6 bases and J by 0 bases, with 12 bases between the two germline ends. This CDR3 spans 13 amino acids. The CDR3 DNA reads as TGCAGCGTCACCTTCTCGAGCTCCTACGAGCAGTACTTC. This translates into CSVTFSSSYEQYF.

V gene TRBV5-4 combines with J gene TRBJ1-1, with D possibly being TRBD1 (5 bases). V lost 4 bases and J 2 bases, leaving 6 bases between the germline ends. In germline, CDR1 is SGHNT, CDR2 YYREEE (reference sequence). There are 12 residues in the CDR3. The CDR3 loop reads CASSTGNTEAFF. The CDR3 DNA sequence: TGTGCCAGCAGCACAGGAAACACTGAAGCTTTCTTT.

This chain links TRBV6-1 with TRBJ2-2, with TRBD1 matching over 8 bases. There are 14 residues in the CDR3. The V gene end was trimmed by 5 bases and the J gene end by 6 bases; junction bases not matched to a gene: 5. Germline V CDR1 and CDR2: MNHNS, SASEGT. This chain's CDR3 is CASSWTGLPGELFF. As DNA, the CDR3 is TGTGCCAGCAGTTGGACAGGGTTGCCCGGGGAGCTGTTTTTT.

The chain combines TRBV5-6 with TRBJ2-3, with 10 bases identical to TRBD2. Germline V gene data show CDR1 as SGHDT and CDR2 as YYEEEE. With V trimmed by 3 bases and J by 7 bases, 5 bases remained unmatched. The CDR3 totals 14 residues. The CDR3 coding sequence is TGTGCCAGCAGCTCCGGGACTAGCGCTCATACGCAGTATTTT. Translation: CASSSGTSAHTQYF.

CDR3 DNA sequence: TGCGCCAGCAGCCAAGACTCTGACGACACCGGGGAGCTGTTTTTT. It yields the protein CASSQDSDDTGELFF. The chain links TRBV4-3 to TRBJ2-2; no reliable D call. Between the trimmed V and J ends, which lost 0 bases and 3 bases, there was a span of 8 bases. Per germline, CDR1 LGHNA and CDR2 YSLEER. This CDR3 has 15 residues.

V usage is TRBV27 and J usage is TRBJ2-1; a possible D gene is TRBD1 (6 bases). Per the germline V gene, CDR1 is MNHEY and CDR2 is SMNVEV (reference sequence). V lost 3 bases and J lost 6, with 6 bases in between. The CDR3 spans 12 residues. The chain's CDR3 is CASSFRGNEQFF. Here the CDR3 DNA reads TGTGCCAGCAGTTTCAGGGGCAATGAGCAGTTCTTC.

The chain recombines TRBV12-5 with TRBJ2-7, with 14 nucleotides matching TRBD2. The V and J ends lost 6 bases and 11 bases, in that order; junction bases with no gene match: 12. From germline, CDR1 is LGHNT and CDR2 FRNRAP. The CDR3 extends over 15 amino acids. The CDR3 DNA follows: TGTGCTAGTGGCAACCACGGGACTAGCGGGAGCATGGAGTACTTC. Translation: CASGNHGTSGSMEYF.

Only a few counts were recorded for this clone. The chain is built from TRBV5-1 and TRBJ2-1; the D is unclear. V dropped 0 bases and J dropped 5 bases, with 12 bases sitting between them. Germline CDR1 and CDR2: SGHRS and YFSETQ. The CDR3 is 15 residues long. The CDR3 here is CASSLAIASDNEQFF. In DNA form, the CDR3 reads TGCGCCAGCAGCTTGGCAATAGCTTCCGACAATGAGCAGTTCTTC. The whole variable domain, filled in from reference TRBV5-1 and TRBJ2-1, reads KAGVTQTPRYLIKTRGQQVTLSCSPISGHRSVSWYQQTPGQGLQFLFEYFSETQRNKGNFPGRFSGRQFSNSRSEMNVSTLELGDSALYLCASSLAIASDNEQFFGPGTRLTVL.

The count of this clone is one. The gene calls are TRBV6-6 and TRBJ2-3; 7 bases agree with TRBD1. Looked up from germline, CDR1 is MNHNY and CDR2 is SVGAGI (reference sequence). J lost 2 bases, V lost 6 bases, and 5 bases had no gene match. The CDR3 is 14 amino acids. CDR3 amino acids: CASSLQGITDTQYF. CDR3 in DNA: TGTGCCAGCAGCTTACAGGGGATCACAGATACGCAGTATTTT.

The CDR3 bases are TGTGCCAGTAGTTCGAGCTCCTACGAGCAGTACTTC. Protein product: CASSSSSYEQYF. V and J are TRBV19 and TRBJ2-7; no reliable D call. There are 12 residues in the CDR3. Per the germline V gene, CDR1 is LNHDA and CDR2 is SQIVND (reference sequence). Trimming took off 5 bases at V and 0 bases at J, with 5 bases between the two ends.

Note on this clone: Compared with germline, one end of the junction differs, possibly owing to a read error. This sequence joins TRBV5-8 and TRBJ2-7; tentative D call: TRBD2 (6 bases). This CDR3 comprises 14 residues. Germline CDR1 is SGHTS and CDR2 is YDEGEE. The CDR3 here is CASSLGLSSYEQYF. CDR3 DNA: TGTGCCAGCAGTTTGGGACTGAGCTCCTACGAGCAGTACTTC.

The chain has TRBV7-9 and TRBJ2-7; 8 bases match TRBD1. Trimming at V came to 6 bases and at J to 0 bases, leaving 10 bases not matched to a gene. CDR1 and CDR2 (germline): SEHNR, FQNEAQ (reference sequence). This CDR3 is 16 amino acids long. The CDR3 DNA sequence: TGTGCCAGCAGTCGGACAGACAGGGGAAGCTCCTACGAGCAGTACTTC. Residues: CASSRTDRGSSYEQYF. The full variable domain, in which reference TRBV7-9 and TRBJ2-7 provide the parts outside the CDR3, is DTGVSQNPRHKITKRGQNVTFRCDPISEHNRLYWYRQTLGQGPEFLTYFQNEAQLEKSRLLSDRFSAERPKGSFSTLEIQRTEQGDSAMYLCASSRTDRGSSYEQYFGPGTRLTVT.

The genes are TRBV13 and TRBJ2-7, with no clear D. Germline assignment: CDR1 PRHDT and CDR2 FYEKMQ (reference sequence). The V and J ends lost 2 bases and 5 bases respectively, with 13 bases between them. This CDR3 spans 14 amino acids. The CDR3 loop reads CASSLWPPSNEQYF. As DNA, the CDR3 is TGTGCCAGCAGCTTATGGCCCCCTTCGAACGAGCAGTACTTC.

V and J are TRBV2 and TRBJ2-7, with 10 bases identical to TRBD2. The germline CDR1 and CDR2 sequences are SNHLY and FYNNEI. This CDR3 region has 14 residues. The trim removed 7 bases at V and 6 bases at J, leaving 9 bases unmatched. CDR3 sequence reads: CASIPAGGPGEQYF. CDR3 bases: TGTGCCAGCATACCAGCGGGAGGGCCTGGCGAGCAGTACTTC. The full variable domain, rest sourced from reference TRBV2 and TRBJ2-7, is EPEVTQTPSHQVTQMGQEVILRCVPISNHLYFYWYRQILGQKVEFLVSFYNNEISEKSEIFDDQFSVERPDGSNFTLKIRSTKLEDSAMYFCASIPAGGPGEQYFGPGTRLTVT.

The rearrangement uses TRBV4-1 and TRBJ2-5; D is possibly TRBD1 (6 bases). Deletions cut 0 bases from V and 3 bases from J, with 8 bases between. The germline V gene encodes CDR1 MGHRA and CDR2 YSYEKL. The CDR3 covers 14 residues. CDR3 in amino acids: CASSQEGQKETQYF. In DNA, the CDR3 is TGCGCCAGCAGCCAAGAAGGACAGAAAGAGACCCAGTACTTC.

V usage is TRBV11-2 and J usage is TRBJ1-1, with D tentatively TRBD1 (6 bases). The CDR3 spans 12 residues. CDR1 and CDR2 (germline): SGHAT, FQNNGV. V was shortened by 1 base and J by 8 bases, with 8 bases between the two germline ends. The CDR3: CASSLVQGEAFF. The CDR3 nucleotides read TGTGCCAGCAGCTTAGTTCAGGGGGAAGCTTTCTTT.

The V call is TRBV4-2, the J call TRBJ1-3; unclear D gene. CDR3 size: 12 residues. Germline CDR1 reads LGHNA; CDR2 reads YNFKEQ. With 1 base removed from V and 8 bases from J, the gap between germline ends came to 6 bases. CDR3 loop: CASSQVEDTIYF. In nucleotides, the CDR3 is TGTGCCAGCAGCCAAGTGGAGGACACCATATATTTT.

The chain carries TRBV10-1 and TRBJ2-7; possible D gene TRBD2, 6 bases. The germline V gene encodes CDR1 WNHNN and CDR2 SYGVQD (reference sequence). Trimming removed 2 bases at V and 3 bases at J, with 14 bases between. The CDR3 is 15 residues long. The CDR3 is CASSETRAGYYEQYF. The CDR3 DNA reads TGCGCCAGCAGTGAGACGAGGGCGGGGTACTACGAGCAGTACTTC.

The CDR3 DNA reads as TGTGCCAGTAGTATTGACAGTTTCAATCAGCCCCAGCATTTT. The encoded protein is CASSIDSFNQPQHF. This sequence joins TRBV19 and TRBJ1-5; possibly TRBD1 for D (5 bases). Deletions cut 3 bases from V and 3 bases from J, with 9 bases between. CDR1 is LNHDA and CDR2 is SQIVND in the germline V gene (reference sequence). CDR3 length equals 14 residues.

The J gene is TRBJ2-7, the V gene TRBV4-1; 7 bases map to TRBD2. The V segment lost 4 bases and the J segment 3 bases; nucleotides outside the gene matches: 15. The CDR3 consists of 17 residues. Germline V gene lookup returns CDR1 MGHRA and CDR2 YSYEKL. The CDR3, as DNA: TGCGCCAGCAGCCCAAACGGTATATTGGGGGAGGGCTACGAGCAGTACTTC. It yields the protein CASSPNGILGEGYEQYF.